These T cell receptor beta chains were read from a single sample in a study of CD8 T cells in Susac syndrome. TCRdb itself ran the immunoSEQ multiplex PCR reads through MiXCR, one entry per CDR3 protein. The sample lists under 200,000 distinct CDR3 sequences, 90% to 95% seen once, with roughly 0.14% in the top ten. The sequencing input was CD4+ T cells from PBMCs. The source of these receptors is a human donor in good health. Both conserved end residues are part of each CDR3. The D gene is left open where the match is weak. Expanded clones are given a class, and other clones once, few, many or no size at all.

once 11 TRBJ2-2 . TRBV29-1 TGCAGCGTTGGGACACCCGGGGAGCTGTTTTTT CSVGTPGELFF
. 11 TRBJ2-5 . TRBV2 TGTGCCTCCACATACCAAGAGACCCAGTACTTC CASTYQETQYF
. 15 TRBJ1-5 . TRBV27 TGTGCCAGCAGTACCAGGGTAAACGGCAATCAGCCCCAGCATTTT CASSTRVNGNQPQHF
. 11 TRBJ2-7 . TRBV12-3/TRBV12-4 TGTGCCAGCAGTTTTGGGGGACGACAGTACTTC CASSFGGRQYF
. 12 TRBJ2-5 . TRBV20-1 TGCAGTGCTAGATACGGGCAAGAGACCCAGTACTTC CSARYGQETQYF
. 15 TRBJ1-1 . TRBV27 TGTGCCAGCAGTTTGTCGATTAAGATGAACACTGAAGCTTTCTTT CASSLSIKMNTEAFF
. 15 TRBJ2-1 TRBD2 TRBV20-1 TGCAGTGCTGTGCCCCATAGCGGGGGGGCGAATGAGCAGTTCTTC CSAVPHSGGANEQFF
. 14 TRBJ1-1 TRBD1 TRBV30 TGTGCCTCGCTACAGGGGACGGCGAACACTGAAGCTTTCTTT CASLQGTANTEAFF
. 13 TRBJ1-6 . TRBV15 TGTGCCACCAAGGCCGGGACCATATCACCCCTCCACTTT CATKAGTISPLHF
. 12 TRBJ1-1 . TRBV6-2/TRBV6-3 TGTGCCAGCAGCCGCGCCAGGACTGAAGCTTTCTTT CASSRARTEAFF
. 13 TRBJ1-1 . TRBV20-1 TGCAGTGCTAGGGGGCCACTTACTTTTGAAGCTTTCTTT CSARGPLTFEAFF
. 14 TRBJ2-5 . TRBV6-6 TGTGCCAGCAGTAAGACCCGGTACCAAGAGACCCAGTACTTC CASSKTRYQETQYF
. 12 TRBJ2-3 . TRBV15 TGTGCCACCAGCAGAGATACTCATTCGCAGTATTTT CATSRDTHSQYF
. 14 TRBJ1-1 TRBD1 TRBV20-1 TGCAGTGCTAGGTTCACAGGGGGTTTGACTGAAGCTTTCTTT CSARFTGGLTEAFF
few 14 TRBJ2-7 . TRBV9 TGTGCCAGCAGCGCCCAGCCAGGGGCCTACGAGCAGTACTTC CASSAQPGAYEQYF
. 14 TRBJ1-6 . TRBV20-1 TGCAGTGCTAGCTCCGGGCCTATGAATTCACCCCTCCACTTT CSASSGPMNSPLHF
once 13 TRBJ2-5 . TRBV7-2 TGTGCCAGCAGCCCCAACAGGGAACAGACCCAGTACTTC CASSPNREQTQYF
. 14 TRBJ2-5 . TRBV7-2 TGTGCCAGCAGCTTAGTTACCTTTGGGGAGACCCAGTACTTC CASSLVTFGETQYF
. 12 TRBJ2-3 . TRBV24-1 TGTGCCACCAGTGACTCCACAGATACGCAGTATTTT CATSDSTDTQYF
. 13 TRBJ2-1 TRBD1 TRBV6-2/TRBV6-3 TGTGCCAGCGGCCGGGACAGGGGCAATGAGCAGTTCTTC CASGRDRGNEQFF
. 15 TRBJ2-1 . TRBV18 TGTGCCAGCTCACCACAACAGGCCATACAAAATGAGCAGTTCTTC CASSPQQAIQNEQFF
. 13 TRBJ1-2 . TRBV3-1 TGTGCCAGCAGCCCTTCACAAACGGGTGGCTACACCTTC CASSPSQTGGYTF
. 13 TRBJ2-7 . TRBV7-9 TGTGCCAGCAGCTTAGCGGGTGGGCACGAGCAGTACTTC CASSLAGGHEQYF
. 14 TRBJ1-1 . TRBV6-5 TGTGCCAGCAACTACAAGGGAAAGGGAACTGAAGCTTTCTTT CASNYKGKGTEAFF
. 12 TRBJ1-2 . TRBV20-1 TGCAGTGCTAGCAGGGTCTTCTATGGCTACACCTTC CSASRVFYGYTF
. 13 TRBJ2-7 . TRBV29-1 TGCAGCGTGGCCGGGACAATGACCTACGAGCAGTACTTC CSVAGTMTYEQYF
once 15 TRBJ2-3 TRBD2 TRBV9 TGTGCCAGCAGCGTAATAGCGGGGGAGACAGATACGCAGTATTTT CASSVIAGETDTQYF
. 15 TRBJ2-7 . TRBV4-3 TGCGCCAGCAGCCAAGTACACGGATACACCTACGAGCAGTACTTC CASSQVHGYTYEQYF
. 16 TRBJ2-2 . TRBV14 TGTGCCAGCAGCCCTACGTATGGAGGGGGCACCGGGGAGCTGTTTTTT CASSPTYGGGTGELFF
. 13 TRBJ2-1 . TRBV6-5 TGTGCCACCAGCAGGGGCACCTACAATGAGCAGTTCTTC CATSRGTYNEQFF
. 15 TRBJ1-6 TRBD1 TRBV20-1 TGCAGTGCTGGACAGGGGGCCTCCTATAATTCACCCCTCCACTTT CSAGQGASYNSPLHF
. 15 TRBJ2-3 TRBD1 TRBV24-1 TGTGCCACCAGTGATTCCAGGGGGCCTGGAGATACGCAGTATTTT CATSDSRGPGDTQYF
. 18 TRBJ2-2 TRBD1 TRBV12-5 TGTGCTAGTGGTTTGGTCCTATGGGACAGGGGGGGCACCGGGGAGCTGTTTTTT CASGLVLWDRGGTGELFF
. 13 TRBJ2-5 . TRBV15 TGTGCCACCAGCAGAGCAGGTACCGAGACCCAGTACTTC CATSRAGTETQYF
. 14 TRBJ2-1 . TRBV2 TGTGCCAGCAGTCGAAGACCTTCCGGGGATGAGCAGTTCTTC CASSRRPSGDEQFF
few 13 TRBJ2-7 . TRBV3-1 TGTGCCAGCAGCCAAGTTCGGGGATACGAGCAGTACTTC CASSQVRGYEQYF
. 14 TRBJ2-5 TRBD1 TRBV18 TGTGCCAGCTCACCCGGGACAGGGTTGGAGACCCAGTACTTC CASSPGTGLETQYF
. 11 TRBJ2-7 . TRBV20-1 TGCAGTGCTAGAGTGGGGTTCGAGCAGTACTTC CSARVGFEQYF
. 12 TRBJ2-3 . TRBV28 TGTGCCAGCAGTCGGACAACAGATACGCAGTATTTT CASSRTTDTQYF
. 17 TRBJ1-5 TRBD1 TRBV20-1 TGCAGTGCTAGATCCATACAGGGGTTAGGGAGCAATCAGCCCCAGCATTTT CSARSIQGLGSNQPQHF
. 15 TRBJ1-5 . TRBV18 TGTGCCAGCTCAACACTTCAGGGCACCAATCAGCCCCAGCATTTT CASSTLQGTNQPQHF
. 14 TRBJ1-1 TRBD1 TRBV20-1 TGCAGTGCTAGAGACAACAGGGGCAACACTGAAGCTTTCTTT CSARDNRGNTEAFF
. 12 TRBJ1-4 TRBD1 TRBV28 TGTGCCAGCACCCGGACAGGGTATGGACTGTTTTTT CASTRTGYGLFF
. 13 TRBJ1-5 . TRBV7-8 TGTGCCAGCAGCTTAAGGGTAAATCAGCCCCAGCATTTT CASSLRVNQPQHF
once 17 TRBJ2-6 . TRBV4-3 TGCGCCAGCAGCCAATCACCGACAGGTTCTGGGGCCAACGTCCTGACTTTC CASSQSPTGSGANVLTF
. 15 TRBJ2-4 TRBD2 TRBV7-2 TGTGCCAGCAGCTTAGCCGGACTAGCGGGGGGCCGCCAGTACTTC CASSLAGLAGGRQYF
once 14 TRBJ2-4 TRBD1 TRBV5-4 TGTGCCAGCAGCGGATACGGACAGGGGAACATTCAGTACTTC CASSGYGQGNIQYF
. 17 TRBJ1-6 TRBD1 TRBV12-3/TRBV12-4 TGTGCCAGCAGTAGGGACAGGTTGGGATCCTATAATTCACCCCTCCACTTT CASSRDRLGSYNSPLHF
few 13 TRBJ1-5 . TRBV6-5 TGTGCCAGCAGTTACTCGAGCAATCAGCCCCAGCATTTT CASSYSSNQPQHF
. 11 TRBJ2-5 . TRBV29-1 TGCAGCGTTGGACAGGTAGAGACCCAGTACTTC CSVGQVETQYF
. 15 TRBJ2-5 TRBD1 TRBV14 TGTGCCAGCAGCCAACGACAGGGGAGAGAAGAGACCCAGTACTTC CASSQRQGREETQYF
. 15 TRBJ1-2 . TRBV7-8 TGTGCCAGCAGCTTAGGGGTTCGGGCGGACTATGGCTACACCTTC CASSLGVRADYGYTF
. 16 TRBJ2-3 TRBD1 TRBV5-1 TGCGCCAGCAGCGAGCGACAGGGTATCTCCACAGATACGCAGTATTTT CASSERQGISTDTQYF
. 13 TRBJ1-1 . TRBV20-1 TGCAGTGCTAGAGGACAGATGAACACTGAAGCTTTCTTT CSARGQMNTEAFF
. 16 TRBJ2-6 TRBD1 TRBV20-1 TGCAGTGCTGTGGAGACAGGGGCCTCACGGGCCAACGTCCTGACTTTC CSAVETGASRANVLTF
. 14 TRBJ2-5 TRBD1 TRBV25-1 TGTGCCAGCAGTGAAGACGACAGGGTAGAGACCCAGTACTTC CASSEDDRVETQYF
. 15 TRBJ2-3 TRBD2 TRBV7-9 TGTGCCAGCAGTCAAACTAGCGGGGTCACAGATACGCAGTATTTT CASSQTSGVTDTQYF
. 15 TRBJ1-6 . TRBV7-6 TGTGCCAGCAGCTTAGTACACGGGGGTAATTCACCCCTCCACTTT CASSLVHGGNSPLHF